This T cell receptor beta chain was retrieved from a study of blood T cell repertoires in COVID-19. Study details: Sample material is recorded as cDNA or gDNA derived from T cells, B-cell-depleted T cells, or PBMCs.

Seattle participants joined during active infection and were tracked over time. Original analysis: It was from reference gene primer amplification that nucleated cell counts were estimated. The assay was immunoSEQ multiplex PCR, and TCRdb's table has in-frame clones only and misses some. V and J calls and clone size are given by that table; D and trimming were obtained from the DNA. The data hold around 470,000 clones, with roughly 89% observed a single time. Trimming took off 3 bases at V and 6 bases at J, with 20 bases between the two ends. This CDR3 is 16 amino acids long. Germline assignment: CDR1 PRHDT and CDR2 FYEKMQ (reference sequence).

This rearrangement joins TRBV13 to TRBJ1-1, with D unclear. Material for sequencing was peripheral blood. The receptor was derived from a man between 18 and 29 years old with COVID-19, enrolled during active disease. CDR3 in amino acids: CASSFTLNSYGAEAFF. CDR3 in DNA: TGTGCCAGCAGCTTCACCCTGAATTCCTACGGGGCTGAAGCTTTCTTT.